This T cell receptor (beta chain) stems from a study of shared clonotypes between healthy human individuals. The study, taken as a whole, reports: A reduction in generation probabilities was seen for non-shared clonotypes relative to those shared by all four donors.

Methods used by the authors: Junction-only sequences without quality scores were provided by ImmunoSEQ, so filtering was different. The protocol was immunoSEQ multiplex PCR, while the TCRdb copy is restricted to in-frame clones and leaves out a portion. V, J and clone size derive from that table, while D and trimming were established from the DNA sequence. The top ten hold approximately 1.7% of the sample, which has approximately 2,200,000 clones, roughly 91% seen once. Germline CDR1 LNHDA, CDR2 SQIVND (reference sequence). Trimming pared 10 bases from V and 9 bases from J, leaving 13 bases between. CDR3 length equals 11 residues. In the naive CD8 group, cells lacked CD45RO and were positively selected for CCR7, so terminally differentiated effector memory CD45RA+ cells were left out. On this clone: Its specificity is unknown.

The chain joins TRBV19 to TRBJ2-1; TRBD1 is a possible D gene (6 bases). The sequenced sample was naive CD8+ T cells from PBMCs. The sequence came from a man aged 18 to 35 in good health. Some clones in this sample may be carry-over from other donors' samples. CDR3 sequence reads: CATITGSEQFF. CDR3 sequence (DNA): TGTGCCACCATTACAGGGAGTGAGCAGTTCTTC.